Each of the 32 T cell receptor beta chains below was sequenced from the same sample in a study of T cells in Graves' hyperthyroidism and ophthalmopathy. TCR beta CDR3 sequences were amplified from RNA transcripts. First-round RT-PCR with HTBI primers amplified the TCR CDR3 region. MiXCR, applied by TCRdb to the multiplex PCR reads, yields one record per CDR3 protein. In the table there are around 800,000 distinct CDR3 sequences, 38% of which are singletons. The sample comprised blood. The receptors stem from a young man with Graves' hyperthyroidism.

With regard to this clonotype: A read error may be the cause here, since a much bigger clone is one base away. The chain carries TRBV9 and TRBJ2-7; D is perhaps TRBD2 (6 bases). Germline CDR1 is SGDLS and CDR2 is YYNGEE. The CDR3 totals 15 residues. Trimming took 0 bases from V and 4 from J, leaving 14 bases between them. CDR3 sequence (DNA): TGTGCCAGCAGCGTAGCTGGAGGGGATGTGTACGAGCAGTACTTC. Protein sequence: CASSVAGGDVYEQYF.

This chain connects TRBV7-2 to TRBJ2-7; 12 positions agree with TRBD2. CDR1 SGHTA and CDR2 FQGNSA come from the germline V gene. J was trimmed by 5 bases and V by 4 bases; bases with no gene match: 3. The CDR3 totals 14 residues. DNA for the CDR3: TGTGCCAGCAGCTCGAGGACTAGCGGGAACGAGCAGTACTTC. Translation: CASSSRTSGNEQYF.

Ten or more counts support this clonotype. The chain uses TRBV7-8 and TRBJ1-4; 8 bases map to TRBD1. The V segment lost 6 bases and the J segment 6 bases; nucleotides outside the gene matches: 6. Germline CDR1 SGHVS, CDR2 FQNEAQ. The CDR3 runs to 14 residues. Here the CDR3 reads CASRRQGTYEKLFF. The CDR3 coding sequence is TGTGCCAGCAGGAGACAGGGGACGTATGAAAAACTGTTTTTT. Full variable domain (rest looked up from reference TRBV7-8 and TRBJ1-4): GAGVSQSPRYKVAKRGQDVALRCDPISGHVSLFWYQQALGQGPEFLTYFQNEAQLDKSGLPSDRFFAERPEGSVSTLKIQRTQQEDSAVYLCASRRQGTYEKLFFGSGTQLSVL.

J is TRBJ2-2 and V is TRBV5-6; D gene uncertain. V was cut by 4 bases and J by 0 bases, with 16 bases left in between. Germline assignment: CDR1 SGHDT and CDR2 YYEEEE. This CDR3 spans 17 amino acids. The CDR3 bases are TGTGCCAGCAGCAGCCTGTCGGTCCAGGCGAACACCGGGGAGCTGTTTTTT. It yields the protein CASSSLSVQANTGELFF.

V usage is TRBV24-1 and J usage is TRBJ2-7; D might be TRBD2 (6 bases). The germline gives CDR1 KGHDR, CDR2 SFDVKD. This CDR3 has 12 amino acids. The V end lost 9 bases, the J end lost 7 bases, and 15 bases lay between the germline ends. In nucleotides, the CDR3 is TGTGCCACCGGGGCGGCCCGGGGGGAGCAGTACTTC. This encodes CATGAARGEQYF.

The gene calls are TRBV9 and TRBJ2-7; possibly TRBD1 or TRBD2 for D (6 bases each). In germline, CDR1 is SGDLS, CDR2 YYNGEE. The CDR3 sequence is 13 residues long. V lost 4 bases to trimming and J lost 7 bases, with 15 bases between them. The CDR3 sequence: CASSHPGGREQYF. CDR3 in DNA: TGTGCCAGCAGCCACCCCGGGGGCCGGGAGCAGTACTTC. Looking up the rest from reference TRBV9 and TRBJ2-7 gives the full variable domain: DSGVTQTPKHLITATGQRVTLRCSPRSGDLSVYWYQQSLDQGLQFLIQYYNGEERAKGNILERFSAQQFPDLHSELNLSSLELGDSALYFCASSHPGGREQYFGPGTRLTVT.

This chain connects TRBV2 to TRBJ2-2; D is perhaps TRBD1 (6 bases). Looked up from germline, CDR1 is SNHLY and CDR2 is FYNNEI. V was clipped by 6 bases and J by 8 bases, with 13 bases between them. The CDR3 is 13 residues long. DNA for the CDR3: TGTGCCAGCAGCCAAACAGGGCGAGGGGAGCTGTTTTTT. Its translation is CASSQTGRGELFF.

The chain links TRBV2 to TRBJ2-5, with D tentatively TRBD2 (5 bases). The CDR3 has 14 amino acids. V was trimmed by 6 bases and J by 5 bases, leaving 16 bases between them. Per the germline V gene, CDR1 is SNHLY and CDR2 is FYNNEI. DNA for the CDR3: TGTGCCAGCAGCCTACCGTCGGGGTGGGAGACCCAGTACTTC. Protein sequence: CASSLPSGWETQYF.

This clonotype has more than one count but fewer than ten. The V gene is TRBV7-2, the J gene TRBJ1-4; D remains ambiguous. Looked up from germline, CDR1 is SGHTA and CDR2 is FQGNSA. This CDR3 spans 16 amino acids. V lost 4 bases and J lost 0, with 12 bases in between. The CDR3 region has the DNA TGTGCCAGCAGCTGGGGAGGGTTAACAACTAATGAAAAACTGTTTTTT. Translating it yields CASSWGGLTTNEKLFF.

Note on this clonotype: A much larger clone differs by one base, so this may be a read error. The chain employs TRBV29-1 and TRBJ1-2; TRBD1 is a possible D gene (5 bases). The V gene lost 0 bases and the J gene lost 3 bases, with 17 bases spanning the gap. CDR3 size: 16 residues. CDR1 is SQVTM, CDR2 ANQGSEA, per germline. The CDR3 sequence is CSVEDLRDRGYYGYTF. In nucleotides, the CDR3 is TGCAGCGTTGAAGATCTTAGGGACCGCGGTTACTATGGCTACACCTTC.

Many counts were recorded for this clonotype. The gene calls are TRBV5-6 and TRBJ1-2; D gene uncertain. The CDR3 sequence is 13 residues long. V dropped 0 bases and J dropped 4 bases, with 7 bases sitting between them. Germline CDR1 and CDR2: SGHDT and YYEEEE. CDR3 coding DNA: TGTGCCAGCAGCTTGGAGCCAGTCTATGGCTACACCTTC. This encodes CASSLEPVYGYTF.

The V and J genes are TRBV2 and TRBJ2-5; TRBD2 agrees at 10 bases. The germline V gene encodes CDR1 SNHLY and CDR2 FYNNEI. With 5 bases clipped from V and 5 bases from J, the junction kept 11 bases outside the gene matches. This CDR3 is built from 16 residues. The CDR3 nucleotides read TGTGCCAGCAGTTTAGAGCGGGAGGGCCTTGATGAGACCCAGTACTTC. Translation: CASSLEREGLDETQYF.

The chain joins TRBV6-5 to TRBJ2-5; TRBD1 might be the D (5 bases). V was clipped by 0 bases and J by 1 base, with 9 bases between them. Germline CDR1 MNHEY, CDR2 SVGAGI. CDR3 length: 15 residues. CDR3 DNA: TGTGCCAGCAGTTACTCGACAGCGTTCCAAGAGACCCAGTACTTC. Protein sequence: CASSYSTAFQETQYF.

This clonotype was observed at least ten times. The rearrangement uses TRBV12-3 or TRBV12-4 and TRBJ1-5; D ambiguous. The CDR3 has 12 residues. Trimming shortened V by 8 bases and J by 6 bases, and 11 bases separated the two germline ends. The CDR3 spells CASGDMGQPQHF. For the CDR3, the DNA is TGTGCCAGCGGGGATATGGGTCAGCCCCAGCATTTT.

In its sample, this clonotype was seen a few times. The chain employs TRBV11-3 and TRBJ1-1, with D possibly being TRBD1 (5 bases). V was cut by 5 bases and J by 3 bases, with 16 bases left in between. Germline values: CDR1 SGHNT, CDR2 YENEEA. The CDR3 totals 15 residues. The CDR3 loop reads CASSPGGTWDTEAFF. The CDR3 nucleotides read TGTGCCAGCAGCCCAGGCGGGACTTGGGACACTGAAGCTTTCTTT. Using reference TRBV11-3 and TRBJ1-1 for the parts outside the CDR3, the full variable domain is EAGVVQSPRYKIIEKKQPVAFWCNPISGHNTLYWYLQNLGQGPELLIRYENEEAVDDSQLPKDRFSAERLKGVDSTLKIQPAELGDSAVYLCASSPGGTWDTEAFFGQGTRLTVV.

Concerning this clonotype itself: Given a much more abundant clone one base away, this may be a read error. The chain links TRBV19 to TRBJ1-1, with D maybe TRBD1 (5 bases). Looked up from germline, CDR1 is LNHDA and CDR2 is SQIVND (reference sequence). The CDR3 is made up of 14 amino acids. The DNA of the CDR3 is TGTGTCAGTACAAAGTGGGGGGACGACACTGAAGCTTTCTTT. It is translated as CVSTKWGDDTEAFF.

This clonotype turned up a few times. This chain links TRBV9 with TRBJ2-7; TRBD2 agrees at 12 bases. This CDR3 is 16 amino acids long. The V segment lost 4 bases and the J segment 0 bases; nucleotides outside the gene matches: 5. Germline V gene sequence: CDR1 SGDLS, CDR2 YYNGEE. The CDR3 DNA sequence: TGTGCCAGCAGCCAGGGGGGACTAGCGGGCTCCTACGAGCAGTACTTC. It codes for CASSQGGLAGSYEQYF.

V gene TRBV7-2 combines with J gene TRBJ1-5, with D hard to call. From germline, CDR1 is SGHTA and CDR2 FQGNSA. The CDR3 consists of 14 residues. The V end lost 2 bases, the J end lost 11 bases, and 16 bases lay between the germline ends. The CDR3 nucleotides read TGTGCCAGCAGCTTAAGGACTAGGTTCGAGACCCAGCATTTT. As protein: CASSLRTRFETQHF.

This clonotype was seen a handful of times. The CDR3 DNA reads TGCAGTGCTAGACAGGGGTTGAAGACCCAGTACTTC. This codes for CSARQGLKTQYF. The chain is built from TRBV20-1 and TRBJ2-5, with D perhaps TRBD1 (6 bases). Germline V gene sequence: CDR1 DFQATT, CDR2 SNEGSKA (reference sequence). This CDR3 has 12 amino acids. Deletions cut 2 bases from V and 6 bases from J, with 10 bases between.

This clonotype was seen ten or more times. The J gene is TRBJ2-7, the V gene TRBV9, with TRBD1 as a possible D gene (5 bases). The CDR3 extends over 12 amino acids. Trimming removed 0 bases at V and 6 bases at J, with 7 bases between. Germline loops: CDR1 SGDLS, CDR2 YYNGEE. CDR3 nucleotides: TGTGCCAGCAGCGTAGGGGGCAGCGAGCAGTACTTC. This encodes CASSVGGSEQYF.

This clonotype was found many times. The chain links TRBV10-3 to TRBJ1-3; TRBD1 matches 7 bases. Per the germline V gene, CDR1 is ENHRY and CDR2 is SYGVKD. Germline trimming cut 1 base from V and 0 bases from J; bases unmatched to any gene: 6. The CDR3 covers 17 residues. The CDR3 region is CAISEYGTASSGNTIYF. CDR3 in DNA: TGTGCCATCAGTGAGTACGGGACAGCGAGCTCTGGAAACACCATATATTTT.

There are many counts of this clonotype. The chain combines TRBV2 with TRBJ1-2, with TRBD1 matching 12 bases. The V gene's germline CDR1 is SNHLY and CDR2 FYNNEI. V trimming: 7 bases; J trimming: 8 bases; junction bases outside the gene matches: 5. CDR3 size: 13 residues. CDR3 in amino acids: CASMGQGALGYTF. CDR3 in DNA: TGTGCCAGCATGGGACAGGGGGCACTGGGCTACACCTTC.

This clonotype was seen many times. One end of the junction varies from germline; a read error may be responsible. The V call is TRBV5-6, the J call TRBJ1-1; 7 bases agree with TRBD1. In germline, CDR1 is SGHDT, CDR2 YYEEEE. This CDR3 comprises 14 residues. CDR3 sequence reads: CASSLGQPNTEAFF. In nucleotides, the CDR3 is TGCGCCAGCAGCTTGGGACAGCCGAACACTGAAGCTTTCTTT.

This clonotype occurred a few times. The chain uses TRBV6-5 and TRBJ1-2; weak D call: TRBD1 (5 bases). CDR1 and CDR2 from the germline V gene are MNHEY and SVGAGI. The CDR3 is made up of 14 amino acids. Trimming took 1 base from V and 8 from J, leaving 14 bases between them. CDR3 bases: TGTGCCAGCAGTTACTACGGGGGGTCGGAAGGCTACACCTTC. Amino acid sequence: CASSYYGGSEGYTF.

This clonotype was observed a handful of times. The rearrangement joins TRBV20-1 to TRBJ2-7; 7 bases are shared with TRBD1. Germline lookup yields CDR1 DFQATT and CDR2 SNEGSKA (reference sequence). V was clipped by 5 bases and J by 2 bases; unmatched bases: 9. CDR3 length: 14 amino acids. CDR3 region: CSADGTAHPYEQYF. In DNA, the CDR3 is TGCAGTGCTGACGGGACAGCACACCCCTACGAGCAGTACTTC.

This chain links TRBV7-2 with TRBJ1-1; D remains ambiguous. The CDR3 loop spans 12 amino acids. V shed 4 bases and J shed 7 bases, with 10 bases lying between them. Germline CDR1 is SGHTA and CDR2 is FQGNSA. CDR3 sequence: CASSSVAGEAFF. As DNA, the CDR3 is TGTGCCAGCAGCTCAGTCGCGGGTGAAGCTTTCTTT. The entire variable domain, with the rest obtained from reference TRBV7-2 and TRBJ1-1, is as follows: GAGVSQSPSNKVTEKGKDVELRCDPISGHTALYWYRQSLGQGLEFLIYFQGNSAPDKSGLPSDRFSAERTGGSVSTLTIQRTQQEDSAVYLCASSSVAGEAFFGQGTRLTVV.

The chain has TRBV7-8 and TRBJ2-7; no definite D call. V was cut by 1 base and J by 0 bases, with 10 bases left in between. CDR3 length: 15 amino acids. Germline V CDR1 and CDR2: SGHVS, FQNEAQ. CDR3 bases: TGTGCCAGCAGCTTAGGGCAGGTCCCCTCCTACGAGCAGTACTTC. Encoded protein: CASSLGQVPSYEQYF.

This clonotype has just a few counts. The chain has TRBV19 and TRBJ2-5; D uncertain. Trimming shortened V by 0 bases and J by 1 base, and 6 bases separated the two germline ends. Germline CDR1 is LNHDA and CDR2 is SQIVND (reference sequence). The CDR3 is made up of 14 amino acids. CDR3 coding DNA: TGTGCCAGTAGTATAGATGGCGGCCAAGAGACCCAGTACTTC. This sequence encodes CASSIDGGQETQYF. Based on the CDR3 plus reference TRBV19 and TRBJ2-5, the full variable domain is DGGITQSPKYLFRKEGQNVTLSCEQNLNHDAMYWYRQDPGQGLRLIYYSQIVNDFQKGDIAEGYSVSREKKESFPLTVTSAQKNPTAFYLCASSIDGGQETQYFGPGTRLLVL.

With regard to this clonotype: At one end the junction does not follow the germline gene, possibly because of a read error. CDR3 nucleotide sequence: TGTGCCAGCAGCCAAGAGGACACCCCCACTAACTATGGCTACACCTTC. This codes for CASSQEDTPTNYGYTF. The J gene is TRBJ1-2, the V gene TRBV15; D is possibly TRBD1 (5 bases). Looked up from germline, CDR1 is LNHNV and CDR2 is YYDKDF (reference sequence). The CDR3 spans 16 residues.

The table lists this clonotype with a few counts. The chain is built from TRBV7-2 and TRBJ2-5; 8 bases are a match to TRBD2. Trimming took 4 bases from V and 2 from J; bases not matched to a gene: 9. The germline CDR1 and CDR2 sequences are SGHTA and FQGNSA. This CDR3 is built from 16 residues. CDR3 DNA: TGTGCCAGCAGCTCCGGGGGGGCGGAAGTTCAAGAGACCCAGTACTTC. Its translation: CASSSGGAEVQETQYF.

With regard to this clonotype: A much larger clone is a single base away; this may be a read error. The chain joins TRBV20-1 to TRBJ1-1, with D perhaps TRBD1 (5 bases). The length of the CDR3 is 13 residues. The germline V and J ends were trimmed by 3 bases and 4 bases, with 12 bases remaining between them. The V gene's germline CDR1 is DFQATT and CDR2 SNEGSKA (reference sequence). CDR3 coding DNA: TGCAGTGCTAGTGGCAGGGCCCGCACTGAAGCTTTCTTT. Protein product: CSASGRARTEAFF.

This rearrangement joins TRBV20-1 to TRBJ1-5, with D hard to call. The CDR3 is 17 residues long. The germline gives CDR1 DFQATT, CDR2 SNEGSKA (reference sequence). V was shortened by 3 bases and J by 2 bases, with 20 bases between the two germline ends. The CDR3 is CSASAPLRWNGNQPQHF. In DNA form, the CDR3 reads TGCAGTGCTAGCGCCCCACTGAGATGGAATGGCAATCAGCCCCAGCATTTT.